The T cell receptor (beta chain) under discussion was sequenced for a study of T cell changes during pregnancy in multiple sclerosis. The repertoire was sequenced with immunoSEQ multiplex PCR; TCRdb's copy has only in-frame clones and lacks some. The sample lists under 50,000 clones, under 95% seen once, with approximately 0.67% in the top ten. This clone occurred once. The ends lost 1 base at V and 3 bases at J; junction bases unmatched: 2. Germline V lookup: CDR1 SGHVS, CDR2 FQNEAQ. This CDR3 spans 15 amino acids. The chain joins TRBV7-8 to TRBJ2-3; 9 bases align to TRBD2. This receptor was obtained from a female donor in good health, enrolled as a control in a pregnancy study. Sequencing used CD4+ T cells from peripheral blood mononuclear cells, obtained in the second trimester of pregnancy. CDR3 loop: CASSLVAGGTDTQYF. The CDR3 DNA sequence: TGTGCCAGCAGCTTAGTCGCGGGGGGGACAGATACGCAGTATTTT.